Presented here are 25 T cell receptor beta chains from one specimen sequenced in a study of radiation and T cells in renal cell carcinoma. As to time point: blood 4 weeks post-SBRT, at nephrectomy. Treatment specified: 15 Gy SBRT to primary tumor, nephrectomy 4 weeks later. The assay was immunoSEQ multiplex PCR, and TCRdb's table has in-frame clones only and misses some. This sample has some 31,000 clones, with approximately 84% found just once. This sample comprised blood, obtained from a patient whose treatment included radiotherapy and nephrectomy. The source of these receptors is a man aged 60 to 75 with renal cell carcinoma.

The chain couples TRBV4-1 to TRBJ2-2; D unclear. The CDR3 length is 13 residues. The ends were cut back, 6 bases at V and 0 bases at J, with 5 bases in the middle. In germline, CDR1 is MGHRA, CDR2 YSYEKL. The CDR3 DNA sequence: TGCGCCAGCAGACAGCCGAACACCGGGGAGCTGTTTTTT. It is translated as CASRQPNTGELFF.

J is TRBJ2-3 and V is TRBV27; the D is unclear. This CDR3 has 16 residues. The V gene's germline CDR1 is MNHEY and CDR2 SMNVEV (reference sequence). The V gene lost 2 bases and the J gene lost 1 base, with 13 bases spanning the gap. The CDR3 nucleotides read TGTGCCAGCAGTTTAGACACCCCAACCGGCACAGATACGCAGTATTTT. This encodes CASSLDTPTGTDTQYF.

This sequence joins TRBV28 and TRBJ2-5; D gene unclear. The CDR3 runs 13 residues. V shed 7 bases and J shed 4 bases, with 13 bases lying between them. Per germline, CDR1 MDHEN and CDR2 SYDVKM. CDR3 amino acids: CASTRTWAETQYF. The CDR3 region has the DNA TGTGCCAGCACCCGGACGTGGGCAGAGACCCAGTACTTC.

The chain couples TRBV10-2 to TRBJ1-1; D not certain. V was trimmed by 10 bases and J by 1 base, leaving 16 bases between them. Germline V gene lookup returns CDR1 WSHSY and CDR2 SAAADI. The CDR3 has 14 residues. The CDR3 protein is CATGNPIGNTEAFF. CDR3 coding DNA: TGCGCCACGGGCAACCCCATCGGGAACACTGAAGCTTTCTTT.

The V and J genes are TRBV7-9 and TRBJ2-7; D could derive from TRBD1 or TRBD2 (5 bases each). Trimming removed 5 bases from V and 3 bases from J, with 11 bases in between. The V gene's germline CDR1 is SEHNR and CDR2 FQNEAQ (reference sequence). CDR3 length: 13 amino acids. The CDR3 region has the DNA TGTGCCAGCAGCCGGGGACGGAACTACGAGCAGTACTTC. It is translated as CASSRGRNYEQYF.

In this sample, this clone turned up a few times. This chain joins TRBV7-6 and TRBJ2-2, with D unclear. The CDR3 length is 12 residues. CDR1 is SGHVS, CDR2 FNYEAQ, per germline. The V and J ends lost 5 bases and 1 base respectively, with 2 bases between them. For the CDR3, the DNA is TGTGCCAGCAGCCGGAACACCGGGGAGCTGTTTTTT. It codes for CASSRNTGELFF.

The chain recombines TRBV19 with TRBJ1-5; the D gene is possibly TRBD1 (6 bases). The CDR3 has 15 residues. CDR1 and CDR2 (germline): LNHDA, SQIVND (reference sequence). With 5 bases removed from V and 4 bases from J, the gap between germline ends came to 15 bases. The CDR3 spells CASSSGAGGNQPQHF. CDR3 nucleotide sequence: TGTGCCAGTAGTTCAGGGGCGGGAGGAAATCAGCCCCAGCATTTT.

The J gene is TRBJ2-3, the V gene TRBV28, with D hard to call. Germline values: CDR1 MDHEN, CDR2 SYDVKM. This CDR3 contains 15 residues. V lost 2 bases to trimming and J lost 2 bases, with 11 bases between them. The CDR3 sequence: CASSLPNELTDTQYF. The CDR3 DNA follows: TGTGCCAGCAGTTTACCGAACGAGCTCACAGATACGCAGTATTTT.

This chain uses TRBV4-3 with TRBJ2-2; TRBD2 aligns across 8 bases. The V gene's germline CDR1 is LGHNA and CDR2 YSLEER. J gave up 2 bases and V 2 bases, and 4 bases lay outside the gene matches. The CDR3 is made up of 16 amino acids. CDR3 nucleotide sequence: TGCGCCAGCAGCCAAAACCTAGCGGGTAACACCGGGGAGCTGTTTTTT. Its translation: CASSQNLAGNTGELFF.

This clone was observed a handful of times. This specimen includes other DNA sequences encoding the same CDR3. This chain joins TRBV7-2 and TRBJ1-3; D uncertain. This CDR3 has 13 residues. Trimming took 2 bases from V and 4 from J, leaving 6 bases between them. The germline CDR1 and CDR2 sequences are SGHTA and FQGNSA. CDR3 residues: CASSLSRGNTIYF. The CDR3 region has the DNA TGTGCCAGCAGCTTATCTCGAGGAAACACCATATATTTT.

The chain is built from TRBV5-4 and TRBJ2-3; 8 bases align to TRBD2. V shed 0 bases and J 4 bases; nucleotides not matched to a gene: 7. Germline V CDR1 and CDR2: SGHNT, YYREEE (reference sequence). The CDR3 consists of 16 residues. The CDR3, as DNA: TGTGCCAGCAGCTTGGCCTGGCGGGAGGAAGCAGATACGCAGTATTTT. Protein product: CASSLAWREEADTQYF.

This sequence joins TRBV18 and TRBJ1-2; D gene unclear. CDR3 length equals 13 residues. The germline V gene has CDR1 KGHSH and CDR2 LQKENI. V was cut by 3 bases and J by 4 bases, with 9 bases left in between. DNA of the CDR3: TGTGCCAGCTCACCGTCCATCGGCTATGGCTACACCTTC. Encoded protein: CASSPSIGYGYTF.

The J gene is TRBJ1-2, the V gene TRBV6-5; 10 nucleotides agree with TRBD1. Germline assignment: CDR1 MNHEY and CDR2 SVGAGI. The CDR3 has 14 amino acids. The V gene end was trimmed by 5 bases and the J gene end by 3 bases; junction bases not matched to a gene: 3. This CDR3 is CASSTDRGDYGYTF. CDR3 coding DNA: TGTGCCAGCAGTACGGACAGGGGGGACTATGGCTACACCTTC.

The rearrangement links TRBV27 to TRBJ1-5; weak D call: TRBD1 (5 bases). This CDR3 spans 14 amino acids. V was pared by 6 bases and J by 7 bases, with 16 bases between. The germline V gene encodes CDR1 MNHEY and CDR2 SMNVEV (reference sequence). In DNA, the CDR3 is TGTGCCAGCAGGAACGCCAGGGTAGGACAGCCCCAGCATTTT. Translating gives CASRNARVGQPQHF.

The CDR3 loop reads CASSWGQNNEQFF. In DNA form, the CDR3 reads TGCGCCAGCAGCTGGGGACAGAACAATGAGCAGTTCTTC. V usage is TRBV5-1 and J usage is TRBJ2-1; 7 bases align to TRBD1. There are 13 residues in the CDR3. CDR1 is SGHRS, CDR2 YFSETQ, per germline. The V gene end was trimmed by 3 bases and the J gene end by 5 bases; junction bases not matched to a gene: 2.

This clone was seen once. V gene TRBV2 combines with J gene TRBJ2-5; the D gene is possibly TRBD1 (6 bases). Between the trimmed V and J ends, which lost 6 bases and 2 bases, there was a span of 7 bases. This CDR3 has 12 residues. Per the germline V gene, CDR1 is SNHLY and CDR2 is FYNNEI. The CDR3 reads CASRQGQETQYF. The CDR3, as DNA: TGTGCCAGCAGACAGGGACAAGAGACCCAGTACTTC.

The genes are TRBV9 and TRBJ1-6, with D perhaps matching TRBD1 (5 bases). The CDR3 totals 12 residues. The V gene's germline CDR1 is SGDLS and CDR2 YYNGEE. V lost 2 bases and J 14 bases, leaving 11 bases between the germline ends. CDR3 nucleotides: TGTGCCAGCAGCGTTCAGGGTTCGGCCCTCCACTTT. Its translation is CASSVQGSALHF.

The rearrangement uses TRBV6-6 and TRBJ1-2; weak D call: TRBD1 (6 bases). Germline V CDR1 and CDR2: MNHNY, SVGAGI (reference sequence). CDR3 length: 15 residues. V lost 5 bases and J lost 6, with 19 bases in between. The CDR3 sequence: CASSPGTAKGDGYTF. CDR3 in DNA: TGTGCCAGCAGTCCCGGGACCGCGAAGGGGGATGGCTACACCTTC.

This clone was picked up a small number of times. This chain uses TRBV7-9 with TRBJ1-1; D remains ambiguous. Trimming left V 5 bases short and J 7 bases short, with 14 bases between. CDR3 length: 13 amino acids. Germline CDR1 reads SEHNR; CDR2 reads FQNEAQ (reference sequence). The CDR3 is CASSPVFGLEAFF. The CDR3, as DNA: TGTGCCAGCAGCCCCGTTTTTGGACTTGAAGCTTTCTTT.

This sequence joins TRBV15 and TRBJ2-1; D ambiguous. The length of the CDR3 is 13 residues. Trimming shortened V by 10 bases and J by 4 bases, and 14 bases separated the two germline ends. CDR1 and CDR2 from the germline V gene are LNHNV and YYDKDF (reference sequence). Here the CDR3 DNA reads TGTGCCATCGCCGATGGGCAGTACAATGAGCAGTTCTTC. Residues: CAIADGQYNEQFF.

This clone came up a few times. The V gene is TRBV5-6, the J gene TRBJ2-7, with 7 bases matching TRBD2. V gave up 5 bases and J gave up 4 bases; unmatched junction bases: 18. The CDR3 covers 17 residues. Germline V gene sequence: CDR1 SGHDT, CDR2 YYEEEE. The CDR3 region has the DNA TGTGCCAGCAGATACCAAATACCCTCTGCGGGGGAATACGAGCAGTACTTC. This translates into CASRYQIPSAGEYEQYF.

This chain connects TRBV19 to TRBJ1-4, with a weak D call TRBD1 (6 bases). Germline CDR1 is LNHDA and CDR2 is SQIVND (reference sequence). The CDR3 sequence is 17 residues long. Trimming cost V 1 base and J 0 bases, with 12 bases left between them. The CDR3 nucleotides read TGTGCCAGTAGTATAGTCGGGGGGGGCCCAACTAATGAAAAACTGTTTTTT. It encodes CASSIVGGGPTNEKLFF.

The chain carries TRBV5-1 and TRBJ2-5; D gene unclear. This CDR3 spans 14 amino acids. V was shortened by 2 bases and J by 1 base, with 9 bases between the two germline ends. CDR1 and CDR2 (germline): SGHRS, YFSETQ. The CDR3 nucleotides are TGCGCCAGCAGCTTACAGTCACTCCAAGAGACCCAGTACTTC. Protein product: CASSLQSLQETQYF.

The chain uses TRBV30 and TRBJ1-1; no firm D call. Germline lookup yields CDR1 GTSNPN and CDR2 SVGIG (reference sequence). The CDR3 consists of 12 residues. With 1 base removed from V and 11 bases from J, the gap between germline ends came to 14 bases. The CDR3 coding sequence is TGTGCCTGGAGTGGGACGGGCTATCCGGCTTTCTTT. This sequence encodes CAWSGTGYPAFF.

CDR3 sequence: CASSYSWQENQPQHF. CDR3 DNA sequence: TGTGCCAGCAGTTATTCGTGGCAGGAGAATCAGCCCCAGCATTTT. V gene TRBV6-9 combines with J gene TRBJ1-5; no firm D call. This CDR3 has 15 amino acids. Per germline, CDR1 MNHGY and CDR2 SVAAGI. Trimming took off 0 bases at V and 4 bases at J, with 10 bases between the two ends.